These 5 T cell receptor beta chains share one sample of origin, sequenced in a study of TIL therapy for anti-PD-1-resistant metastatic lung cancer. The libraries were made with immunoSEQ v3. The protocol was immunoSEQ multiplex PCR, while the TCRdb copy is restricted to in-frame clones and leaves out a portion. The sample has tens of thousands of clones, 65% to 90% seen once; the top ten hold less than 6%. This sample's time point: pre-treatment sample, taken before nivolumab and TIL therapy. Here the sequenced sample was blood, taken at baseline. These receptors were collected from a person aged 25 to 85 with non-small cell lung cancer.

J is TRBJ1-5 and V is TRBV6-5; D unresolved. This CDR3 region has 13 residues. Trimming removed 3 bases at V and 2 bases at J, with 5 bases between. The germline V gene encodes CDR1 MNHEY and CDR2 SVGAGI. The CDR3: CASSYRRNQPQHF. In DNA form, the CDR3 reads TGTGCCAGCAGTTATCGCCGCAATCAGCCCCAGCATTTT.

The V and J genes are TRBV2 and TRBJ1-6, with TRBD1 matching over 7 bases. J was trimmed by 7 bases and V by 8 bases; bases with no gene match: 20. Germline CDR1 and CDR2: SNHLY and FYNNEI. This CDR3 has 18 residues. In nucleotides, the CDR3 is TGTGCCAGCGATGAGCTTCGACAGGGCAAGGTGAAAAATTCACCCCTCCACTTT. Its translation is CASDELRQGKVKNSPLHF.

This clone was counted between two and nine times. This chain connects TRBV10-1 to TRBJ1-4; D is unclear. This CDR3 comprises 12 residues. V was pared by 2 bases and J by 7 bases, with 5 bases between. From germline, CDR1 is WNHNN and CDR2 SYGVQD (reference sequence). CDR3 nucleotide sequence: TGCGCCAGCAGTGAGGGAGGTGAAAAACTGTTTTTT. Protein: CASSEGGEKLFF.

The sample holds one count of this clone. V gene TRBV5-1 combines with J gene TRBJ1-6, with 11 bases aligning to TRBD1. This CDR3 comprises 15 residues. V lost 1 base and J lost 9; bases outside the gene matches: 3. The germline V gene has CDR1 SGHRS and CDR2 YFSETQ. CDR3 sequence: CASSLRDRGASPLHF. In DNA form, the CDR3 reads TGCGCCAGCAGCTTGAGGGACAGGGGGGCTTCACCCCTCCACTTT.

This chain links TRBV27 with TRBJ2-7; the match to TRBD2 covers 14 bases. Germline CDR1 MNHEY, CDR2 SMNVEV (reference sequence). The CDR3 contains 15 residues. Trimming removed 8 bases from V and 5 bases from J; junction bases left unmatched: 8. The CDR3 sequence is CASGLAGGPPDEQYF. For the CDR3, the DNA is TGTGCCAGCGGACTAGCGGGAGGTCCCCCCGACGAGCAGTACTTC.